This T cell receptor beta chain derives from a study of tissue T cells after allogeneic stem cell transplantation. Overall study: This research-autopsy study prospectively enrolled adult allogeneic hematopoietic cell transplant recipients with steroid-refractory graft-versus-host disease. Gastrointestinal graft-versus-host disease was present in all patients, each treated with several therapy lines. CD3+ T cells were flow-sorted when enough cells; otherwise DNA extracted directly. Study outcomes and limitations: Across patients, clones rarely overlapped, yet motif clusters were shared tissue-specifically.

Worth noting for this clone: Its antigen is unknown.

V lost 5 bases and J lost 6, with 8 bases in between. Per the germline V gene, CDR1 is KGHDR and CDR2 is SFDVKD. This CDR3 has 12 residues. Data came from immunoSEQ multiplex PCR; TCRdb stores just in-frame clones and leaves some out. The repertoire holds about 40,000 clones, with 92% as singletons. This TCR was recovered from a woman between 35 and 75 years old who later had graft-versus-host disease after an allogeneic stem cell transplant. The sample here was blood, taken before transplantation. V is TRBV24-1 and J is TRBJ2-3; tentatively, D is TRBD1 or TRBD2 (5 bases each). The CDR3 DNA is TGTGCCACCAGTGCCCGGGGCGATACGCAGTATTTT. Amino acids: CATSARGDTQYF.